The TCR beta chain described here comes from a study of cytomegalovirus exposure and HLA in healthy donors. PCR primers comprised 60 Vbeta and 13 Jbeta primers. TCRdb's table, derived via immunoSEQ multiplex PCR, lists solely in-frame clones and lacks some. This sample has 120,000 or so clones; around 79% occur once, and the top ten carry approximately 6%. The CDR3 contains 14 residues. CDR1 and CDR2 (germline): ENHRY, SYGVKD. Germline trimming cut 6 bases from V and 3 bases from J; bases unmatched to any gene: 8. The sample comprised PBMCs. This TCR was sampled from a woman in her forties in good health and CMV-seronegative. J is TRBJ2-7 and V is TRBV10-3; 7 bases fit TRBD1. CDR3 nucleotide sequence: TGTGCCATCAGCAAGGGGGACAGCCACTACGAGCAGTACTTC. It translates to CAISKGDSHYEQYF.